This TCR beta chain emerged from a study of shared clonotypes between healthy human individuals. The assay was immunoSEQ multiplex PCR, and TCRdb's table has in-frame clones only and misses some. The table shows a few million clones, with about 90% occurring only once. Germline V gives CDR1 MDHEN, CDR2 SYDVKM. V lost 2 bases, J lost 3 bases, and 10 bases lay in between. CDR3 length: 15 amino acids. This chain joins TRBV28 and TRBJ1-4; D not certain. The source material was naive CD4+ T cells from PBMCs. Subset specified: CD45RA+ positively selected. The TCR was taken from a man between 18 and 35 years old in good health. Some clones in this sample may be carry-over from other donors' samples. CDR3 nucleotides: TGTGCCAGCAGTTTAGCCGGGATAGCTAATGAAAAACTGTTTTTT. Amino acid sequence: CASSLAGIANEKLFF.